The clone carrying this T cell receptor beta chain was recorded once. Its specificity is unknown. Regions amplified from RNA transcripts were the TCR beta CDR3 regions. HTBI primers drove first-round RT-PCR of the TCR CDR3. TCRdb fed the multiplex PCR reads into MiXCR, producing one record per CDR3 protein. The sample contains hundreds of thousands of distinct CDR3 sequences, approximately 14% of which appear only once. This sample was taken from a study of T cells in Graves' hyperthyroidism and ophthalmopathy. Whole-study findings and limits: Median prediction lead before ophthalmopathy onset was 5 to 7 months with the model.

The CDR3 consists of 16 residues. CDR1 SGHVS and CDR2 FNYEAQ come from the germline V gene. Trimming stripped 0 bases from V and 1 base from J, with 7 bases between. This clonotype originated in a woman younger than 35 with Graves' hyperthyroidism. The chain recombines TRBV7-6 with TRBJ2-6; D uncertain. Specimen: blood. CDR3 protein: CASSLAPWSGANVLTF. The CDR3 region has the DNA TGTGCCAGCAGCTTAGCTCCGTGGTCTGGGGCCAACGTCCTGACTTTC. Together with reference TRBV7-6 and TRBJ2-6, the CDR3 gives the full variable domain: GAGVSQSPRYKVTKRGQDVALRCDPISGHVSLYWYRQALGQGPEFLTYFNYEAQQDKSGLPNDRFSAERPEGSISTLTIQRTEQRDSAMYRCASSLAPWSGANVLTFGAGSRLTVL.